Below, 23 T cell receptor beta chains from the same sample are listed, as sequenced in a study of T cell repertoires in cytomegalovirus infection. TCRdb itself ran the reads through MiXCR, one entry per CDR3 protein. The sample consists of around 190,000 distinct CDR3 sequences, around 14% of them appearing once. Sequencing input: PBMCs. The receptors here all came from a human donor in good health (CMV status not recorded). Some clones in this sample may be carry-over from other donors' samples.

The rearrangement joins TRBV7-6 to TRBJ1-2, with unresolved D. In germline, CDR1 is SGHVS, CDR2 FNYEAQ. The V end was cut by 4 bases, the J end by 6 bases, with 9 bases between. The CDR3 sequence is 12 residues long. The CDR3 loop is CASSSGSDGYTF. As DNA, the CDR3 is TGTGCCAGCAGCTCCGGGAGTGATGGCTACACCTTC.

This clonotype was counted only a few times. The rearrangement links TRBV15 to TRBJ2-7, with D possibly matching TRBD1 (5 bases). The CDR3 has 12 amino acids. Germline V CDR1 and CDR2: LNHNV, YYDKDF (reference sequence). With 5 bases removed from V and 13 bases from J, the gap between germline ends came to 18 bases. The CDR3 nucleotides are TGTGCCACCAGCGGAAGATCGGACATCGTTTACTTC. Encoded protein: CATSGRSDIVYF. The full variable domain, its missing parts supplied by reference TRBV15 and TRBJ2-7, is DAMVIQNPRYQVTQFGKPVTLSCSQTLNHNVMYWYQQKSSQAPKLLFHYYDKDFNNEADTPDNFQSRRPNTSFCFLDIRSPGLGDTAMYLCATSGRSDIVYFGPGTRLTVT.

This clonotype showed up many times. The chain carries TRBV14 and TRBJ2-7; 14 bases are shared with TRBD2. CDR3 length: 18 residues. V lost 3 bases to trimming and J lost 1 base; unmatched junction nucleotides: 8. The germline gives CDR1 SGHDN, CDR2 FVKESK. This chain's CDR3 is CASSQGLAGARRSYEQYF. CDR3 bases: TGTGCCAGCAGCCAGGGACTAGCGGGAGCTAGGCGATCCTACGAGCAGTACTTC.

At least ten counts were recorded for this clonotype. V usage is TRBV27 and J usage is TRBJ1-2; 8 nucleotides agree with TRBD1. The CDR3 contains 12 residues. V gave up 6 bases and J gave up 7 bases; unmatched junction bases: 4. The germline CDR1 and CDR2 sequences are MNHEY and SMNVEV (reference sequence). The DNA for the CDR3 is TGTGCCAGCAGATTCGGACAGGGTGGCTACACCTTC. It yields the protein CASRFGQGGYTF.

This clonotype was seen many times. CDR3 amino acids: CASSLIRGRAKDTGELFF. The CDR3 nucleotides read TGTGCCAGCAGCTTAATTCGAGGGAGGGCTAAGGACACCGGGGAGCTGTTTTTT. V gene TRBV7-3 combines with J gene TRBJ2-2; TRBD2 aligns across 7 bases. The J segment lost 3 bases and the V segment lost 1 base, leaving 11 bases of the junction unmatched. Germline CDR1 SGHTA, CDR2 FQGTGA. The CDR3 has 18 amino acids. Supplemented by reference TRBV7-3 and TRBJ2-2, the full variable domain reads GAGVSQTPSNKVTEKGKYVELRCDPISGHTALYWYRQSLGQGPEFLIYFQGTGAADDSGLPNDRFFAVRPEGSVSTLKIQRTERGDSAVYLCASSLIRGRAKDTGELFFGEGSRLTVL.

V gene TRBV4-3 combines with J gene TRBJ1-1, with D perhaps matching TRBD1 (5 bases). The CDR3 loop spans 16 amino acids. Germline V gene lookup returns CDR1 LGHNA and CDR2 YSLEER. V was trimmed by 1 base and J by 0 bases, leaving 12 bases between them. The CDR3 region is CASSQVGWGLNTEAFF. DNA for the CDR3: TGCGCCAGCAGCCAAGTAGGATGGGGGTTGAACACTGAAGCTTTCTTT.

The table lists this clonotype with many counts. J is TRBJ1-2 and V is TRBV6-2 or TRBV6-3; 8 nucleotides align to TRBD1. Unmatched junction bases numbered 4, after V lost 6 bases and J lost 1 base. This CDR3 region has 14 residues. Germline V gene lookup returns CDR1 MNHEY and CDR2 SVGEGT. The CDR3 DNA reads TGTGCCAGCAGATGGACAGGGAATAACTATGGCTACACCTTC. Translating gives CASRWTGNNYGYTF.

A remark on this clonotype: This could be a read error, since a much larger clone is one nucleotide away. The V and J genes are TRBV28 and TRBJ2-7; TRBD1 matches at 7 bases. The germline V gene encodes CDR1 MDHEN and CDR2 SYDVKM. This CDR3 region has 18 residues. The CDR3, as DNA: TGTACCAGCAGTTTTTCTTTCCCCGGGACAGTTCGCTCCTACGAGCAGTACTTC. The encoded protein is CTSSFSFPGTVRSYEQYF.

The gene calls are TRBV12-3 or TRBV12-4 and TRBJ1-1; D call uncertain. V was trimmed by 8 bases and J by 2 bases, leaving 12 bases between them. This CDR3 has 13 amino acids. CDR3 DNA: TGTGCCAGCGCCAGGCGTCGAAACACTGAAGCTTTCTTT. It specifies CASARRRNTEAFF.

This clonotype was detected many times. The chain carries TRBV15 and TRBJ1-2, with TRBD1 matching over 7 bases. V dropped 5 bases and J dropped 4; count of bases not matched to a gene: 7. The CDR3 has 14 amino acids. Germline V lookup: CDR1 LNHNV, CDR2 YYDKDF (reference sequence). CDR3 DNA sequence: TGTGCCACCAGCGGCTGGGCAGGGGGCTATGGCTACACCTTC. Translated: CATSGWAGGYGYTF.

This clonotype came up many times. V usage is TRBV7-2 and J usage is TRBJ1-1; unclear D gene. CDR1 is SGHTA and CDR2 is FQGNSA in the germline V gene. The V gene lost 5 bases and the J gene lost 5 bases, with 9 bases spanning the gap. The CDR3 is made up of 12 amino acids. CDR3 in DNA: TGTGCCAGCAGCCGAAGGTGGACTGAAGCTTTCTTT. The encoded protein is CASSRRWTEAFF.

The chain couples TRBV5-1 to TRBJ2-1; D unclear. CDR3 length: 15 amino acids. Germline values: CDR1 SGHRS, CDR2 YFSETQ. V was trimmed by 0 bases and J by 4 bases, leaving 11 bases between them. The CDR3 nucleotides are TGCGCCAGCAGCTTGGAGGATAGGGTTTACAATGAGCAGTTCTTC. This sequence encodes CASSLEDRVYNEQFF.

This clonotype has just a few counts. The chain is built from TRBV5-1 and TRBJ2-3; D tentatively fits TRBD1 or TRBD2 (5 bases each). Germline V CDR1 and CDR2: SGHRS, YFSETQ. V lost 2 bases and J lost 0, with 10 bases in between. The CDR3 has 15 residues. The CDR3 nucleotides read TGCGCCAGCAGCTTCCGAGGGGTTAGCACAGATACGCAGTATTTT. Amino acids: CASSFRGVSTDTQYF. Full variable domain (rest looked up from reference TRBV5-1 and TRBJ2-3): KAGVTQTPRYLIKTRGQQVTLSCSPISGHRSVSWYQQTPGQGLQFLFEYFSETQRNKGNFPGRFSGRQFSNSRSEMNVSTLELGDSALYLCASSFRGVSTDTQYFGPGTRLTVL.

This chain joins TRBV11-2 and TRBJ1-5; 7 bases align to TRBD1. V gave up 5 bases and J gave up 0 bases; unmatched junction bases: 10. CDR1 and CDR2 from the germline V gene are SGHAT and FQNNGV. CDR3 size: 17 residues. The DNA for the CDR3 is TGTGCCAGCAGCCTAACCGCTACAGGGGTTAGCAATCAGCCCCAGCATTTT. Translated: CASSLTATGVSNQPQHF.

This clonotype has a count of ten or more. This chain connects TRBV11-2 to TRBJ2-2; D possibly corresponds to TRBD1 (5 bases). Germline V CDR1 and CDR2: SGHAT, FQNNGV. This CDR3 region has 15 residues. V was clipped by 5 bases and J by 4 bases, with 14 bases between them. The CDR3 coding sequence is TGTGCCAGCAGCATAAGACAGAAATCCACCGGGGAGCTGTTTTTT. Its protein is CASSIRQKSTGELFF.

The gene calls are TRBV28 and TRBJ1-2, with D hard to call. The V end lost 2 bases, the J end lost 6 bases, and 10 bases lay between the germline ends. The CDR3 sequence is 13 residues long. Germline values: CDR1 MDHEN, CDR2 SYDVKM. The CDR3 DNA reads TGTGCCAGCAGTTTAGATGGGTTGCATGGCTACACCTTC. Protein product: CASSLDGLHGYTF.

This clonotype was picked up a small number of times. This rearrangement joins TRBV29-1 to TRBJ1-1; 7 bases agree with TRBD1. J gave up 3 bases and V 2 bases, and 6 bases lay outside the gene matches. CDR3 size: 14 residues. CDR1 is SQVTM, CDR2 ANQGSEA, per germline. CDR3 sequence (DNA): TGCAGCGTTGAACAGGGGGTCTGGCACACTGAAGCTTTCTTT. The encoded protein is CSVEQGVWHTEAFF.

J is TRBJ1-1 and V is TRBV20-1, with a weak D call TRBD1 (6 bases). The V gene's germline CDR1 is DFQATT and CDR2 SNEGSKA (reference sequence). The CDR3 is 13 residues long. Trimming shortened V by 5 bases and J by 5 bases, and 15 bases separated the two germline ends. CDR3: CSAPTEGGTEAFF. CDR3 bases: TGCAGTGCTCCCACCGAGGGGGGGACTGAAGCTTTCTTT.

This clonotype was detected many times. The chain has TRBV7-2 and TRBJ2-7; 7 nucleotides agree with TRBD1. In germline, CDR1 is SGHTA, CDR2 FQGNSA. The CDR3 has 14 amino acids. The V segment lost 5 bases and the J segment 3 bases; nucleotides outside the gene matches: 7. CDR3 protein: CASSMTGQIYEQYF. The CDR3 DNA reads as TGTGCCAGCAGCATGACGGGACAGATCTACGAGCAGTACTTC.

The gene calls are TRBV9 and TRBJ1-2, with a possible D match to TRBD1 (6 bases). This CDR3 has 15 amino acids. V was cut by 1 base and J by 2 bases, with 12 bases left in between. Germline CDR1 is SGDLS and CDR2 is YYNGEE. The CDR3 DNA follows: TGTGCCAGCAGCGTACTTGAGGGGGGGAACTATGGCTACACCTTC. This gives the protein CASSVLEGGNYGYTF.

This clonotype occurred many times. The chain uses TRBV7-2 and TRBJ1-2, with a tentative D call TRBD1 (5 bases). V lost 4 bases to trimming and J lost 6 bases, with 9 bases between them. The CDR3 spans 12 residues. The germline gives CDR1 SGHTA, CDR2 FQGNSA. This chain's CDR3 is CASSSTGDGYTF. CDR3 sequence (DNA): TGTGCCAGCAGCTCAACAGGAGATGGCTACACCTTC.

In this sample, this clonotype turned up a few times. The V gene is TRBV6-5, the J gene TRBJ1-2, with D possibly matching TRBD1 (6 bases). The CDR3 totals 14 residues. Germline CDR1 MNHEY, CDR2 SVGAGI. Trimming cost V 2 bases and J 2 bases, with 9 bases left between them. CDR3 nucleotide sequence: TGTGCCAGCAGTTACGGCGGGACAAACTATGGCTACACCTTC. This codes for CASSYGGTNYGYTF.

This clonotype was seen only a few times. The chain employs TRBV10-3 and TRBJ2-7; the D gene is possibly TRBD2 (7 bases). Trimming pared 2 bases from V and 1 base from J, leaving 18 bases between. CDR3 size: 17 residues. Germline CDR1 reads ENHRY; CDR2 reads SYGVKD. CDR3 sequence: CAISEGLGGLSSYEQYF. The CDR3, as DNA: TGTGCCATCAGTGAGGGATTGGGGGGGCTTAGTTCCTACGAGCAGTACTTC.